These 3 T cell receptor beta chains share one sample of origin, sequenced in a study of blood T cell repertoires in COVID-19. Method: immunoSEQ multiplex PCR; TCRdb's copy keeps in-frame clones and lacks some. Of about 140,000 clones listed, under 90% are singletons. The specimen was peripheral blood. The receptor set was obtained from a woman of 80 years or more in a cohort sampled during active or convalescent COVID-19.

The chain has TRBV5-1 and TRBJ1-1, with 7 positions matching TRBD1. This CDR3 is 13 amino acids long. V was pared by 4 bases and J by 5 bases, with 5 bases of the junction left unmatched. Germline V gene lookup returns CDR1 SGHRS and CDR2 YFSETQ. The CDR3 DNA reads TGCGCCAGCAGCATAGGGACAGTGACTGAAGCTTTCTTT. Its translation: CASSIGTVTEAFF.

V usage is TRBV21-1 and J usage is TRBJ1-3. TRBV21-1 is annotated as a pseudogene. The CDR3 is 18 residues long. This chain's CDR3 is CASSNFRRGPIWGNTIYF. The CDR3 nucleotides are TGTGCCAGCAGCAATTTTAGGAGGGGACCCATCTGGGGAAACACCATATATTTT.

The rearrangement joins TRBV28 to TRBJ2-1, with 8 bases identical to TRBD2. Germline CDR1 is MDHEN and CDR2 is SYDVKM. The CDR3 covers 14 residues. The V segment lost 5 bases and the J segment 8 bases; nucleotides outside the gene matches: 8. The CDR3 loop reads CASSSGGPQDEQFF. DNA for the CDR3: TGTGCCAGCAGTAGCGGGGGTCCTCAGGATGAGCAGTTCTTC.